The T cell receptor beta chain described here comes from a study of blood T cell repertoires in COVID-19. Data came from immunoSEQ multiplex PCR; TCRdb stores just in-frame clones and leaves some out. The sample comprises 200,000 or so clones, approximately 80% of which are singletons, and 6.5% to 9% rests with the top ten. V dropped 5 bases and J dropped 0 bases, with 22 bases sitting between them. Germline CDR1 LNHDA, CDR2 SQIVND (reference sequence). CDR3 length: 18 residues. The receptor comes from a woman between 40 and 50 years old with acute COVID-19. Material for sequencing was PBMCs or T cells enriched from blood (not recorded which). V usage is TRBV19 and J usage is TRBJ1-2; D is perhaps TRBD1 (5 bases). The CDR3 loop reads CASSPGRGLRGANYGYTF. DNA of the CDR3: TGTGCCAGTAGTCCCGGGAGGGGCCTGCGAGGGGCTAACTATGGCTACACCTTC.